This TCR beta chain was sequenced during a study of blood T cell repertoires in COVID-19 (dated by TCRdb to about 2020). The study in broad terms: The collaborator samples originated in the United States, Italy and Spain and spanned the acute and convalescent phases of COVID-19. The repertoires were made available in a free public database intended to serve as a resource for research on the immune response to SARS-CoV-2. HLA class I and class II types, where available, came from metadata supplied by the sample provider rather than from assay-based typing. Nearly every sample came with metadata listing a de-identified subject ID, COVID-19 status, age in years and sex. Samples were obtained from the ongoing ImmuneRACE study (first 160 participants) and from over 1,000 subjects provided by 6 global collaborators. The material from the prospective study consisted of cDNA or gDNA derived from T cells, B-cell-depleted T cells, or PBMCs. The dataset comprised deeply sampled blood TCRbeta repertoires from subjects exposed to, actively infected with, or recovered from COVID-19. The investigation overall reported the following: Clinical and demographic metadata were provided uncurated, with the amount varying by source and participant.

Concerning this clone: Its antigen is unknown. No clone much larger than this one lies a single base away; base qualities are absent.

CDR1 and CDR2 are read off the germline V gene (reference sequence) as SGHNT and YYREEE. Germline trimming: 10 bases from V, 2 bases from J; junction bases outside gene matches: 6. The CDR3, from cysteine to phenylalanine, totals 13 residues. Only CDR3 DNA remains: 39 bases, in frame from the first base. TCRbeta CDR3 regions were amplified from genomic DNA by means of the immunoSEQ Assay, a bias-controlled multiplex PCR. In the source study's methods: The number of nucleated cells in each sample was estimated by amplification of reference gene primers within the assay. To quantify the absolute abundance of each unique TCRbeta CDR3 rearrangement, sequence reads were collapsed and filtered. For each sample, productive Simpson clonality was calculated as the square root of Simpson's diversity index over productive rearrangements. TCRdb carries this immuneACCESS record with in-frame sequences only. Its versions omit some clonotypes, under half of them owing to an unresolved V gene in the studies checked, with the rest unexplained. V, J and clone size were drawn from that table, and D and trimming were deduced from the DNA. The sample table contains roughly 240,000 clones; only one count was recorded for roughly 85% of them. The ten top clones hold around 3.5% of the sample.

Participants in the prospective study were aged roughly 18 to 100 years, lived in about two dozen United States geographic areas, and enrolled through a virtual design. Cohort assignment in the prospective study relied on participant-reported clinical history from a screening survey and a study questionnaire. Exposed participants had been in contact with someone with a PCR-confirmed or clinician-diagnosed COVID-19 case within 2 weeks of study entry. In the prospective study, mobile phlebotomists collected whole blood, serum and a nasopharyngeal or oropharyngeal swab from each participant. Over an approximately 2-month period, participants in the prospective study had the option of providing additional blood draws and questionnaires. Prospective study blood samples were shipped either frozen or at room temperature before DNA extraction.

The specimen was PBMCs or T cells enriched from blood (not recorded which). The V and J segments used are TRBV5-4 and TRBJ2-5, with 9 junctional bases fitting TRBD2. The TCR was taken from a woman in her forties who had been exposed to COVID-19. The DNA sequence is TGTGCCGGGCATCTAGCGGGGCAAGAGACCCAGTACTTC. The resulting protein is CAGHLAGQETQYF.